The 12 T cell receptor beta chains reported below all come from one sample, sequenced in a study of Ad26.COV2.S vaccination and SARS-CoV-2 variants. Treatment of the sample: some 20 received Ad26.COV2.S at low or high dose, single or two shots; 5 received placebo; per-sample allocation not given. Collection of the samples took place on day 63 after the first injection of vaccine or placebo. The data were produced by immunoSEQ multiplex PCR, yet TCRdb's version contains in-frame clones alone and is incomplete. The data hold about 480,000 clones, with roughly 89% observed a single time. Here the sequenced sample was peripheral blood, taken in a trial of Ad26.COV2.S vaccine versus placebo. Receptors originate from a person aged 18-65 years who received the Ad26.COV2.S COVID-19 vaccine or a placebo.

V is TRBV30 and J is TRBJ1-3, with D perhaps matching TRBD1 (5 bases). Germline V gene lookup returns CDR1 GTSNPN and CDR2 SVGIG (reference sequence). The CDR3 is 13 residues long. The ends were cut back, 4 bases at V and 4 bases at J, with 11 bases in the middle. For the CDR3, the DNA is TGTGCCTGGACCCAGGGAGGAGGAAACACCATATATTTT. Translating it yields CAWTQGGGNTIYF.

The chain uses TRBV15 and TRBJ1-1; possible D gene TRBD1, 6 bases. The V gene's germline CDR1 is LNHNV and CDR2 YYDKDF (reference sequence). The CDR3 runs to 13 residues. V lost 0 bases and J 7 bases, leaving 9 bases between the germline ends. CDR3 protein: CATSRDLRGEAFF. CDR3 bases: TGTGCCACCAGCAGAGATCTCAGGGGTGAAGCTTTCTTT.

The chain recombines TRBV27 with TRBJ2-1, with no clear D. The V end lost 1 base, the J end lost 8 bases, and 15 bases lay between the germline ends. In germline, CDR1 is MNHEY, CDR2 SMNVEV (reference sequence). The CDR3 consists of 15 residues. The CDR3 region has the DNA TGTGCCAGCAGTTTATTGGGCGGTAGCTTTGATGAGCAGTTCTTC. Its protein product is CASSLLGGSFDEQFF.

For the CDR3, the DNA is TGTGCCAGCAGCCCCGCGACTAGCGGGAGGGCCGAACAGTTCTTC. This encodes CASSPATSGRAEQFF. The rearrangement links TRBV6-2 or TRBV6-3 to TRBJ2-1, with 14 positions matching TRBD2. The length of the CDR3 is 15 residues. Germline lookup yields CDR1 MNHEY and CDR2 SVGEGT. Losses at the gene ends were 6 bases for V and 13 bases for J; bases not matched to a gene: 11.

In its sample, this clone was seen once. This chain connects TRBV28 to TRBJ1-1, with a weak D call TRBD1 (6 bases). Trimming took 2 bases from V and 6 from J, leaving 10 bases between them. The CDR3 is made up of 13 amino acids. CDR1 and CDR2 from the germline V gene are MDHEN and SYDVKM. The CDR3 nucleotides read TGTGCCAGCAGTTTACCCCACAGGGCTGAAGCTTTCTTT. Protein sequence: CASSLPHRAEAFF.

The genes are TRBV2 and TRBJ2-1, with 9 bases fitting TRBD2. CDR3 length: 15 residues. Germline assignment: CDR1 SNHLY and CDR2 FYNNEI. Here the CDR3 reads CAPTPAGGKYNEQFF. CDR3 nucleotides: TGTGCTCCGACCCCTGCGGGAGGGAAATACAATGAGCAGTTCTTC.

The chain has TRBV10-1 and TRBJ2-3; D unclear. CDR3 length: 14 residues. Germline CDR1 reads WNHNN; CDR2 reads SYGVQD (reference sequence). V was pared by 7 bases and J by 1 base, with 12 bases between. The CDR3 loop reads CASTPAEGTDTQYF. The CDR3 DNA reads TGCGCCAGCACCCCTGCCGAGGGCACAGATACGCAGTATTTT.

The CDR3 is CASSYDTSGTRNGQYF. CDR3 DNA: TGTGCCAGCAGTTATGATACTAGCGGGACCCGAAACGGGCAGTACTTC. This chain links TRBV6-2 or TRBV6-3 with TRBJ2-7; 10 nucleotides line up with TRBD2. With 3 bases clipped from V and 9 bases from J, the junction kept 14 bases outside the gene matches. This CDR3 contains 16 residues. Germline CDR1 and CDR2: MNHEY and SVGEGT.

The chain joins TRBV5-1 to TRBJ2-7; no reliable D call. The V gene lost 4 bases and the J gene lost 5 bases, with 10 bases spanning the gap. Per the germline V gene, CDR1 is SGHRS and CDR2 is YFSETQ. The CDR3 is 12 residues long. The CDR3 here is CASSKDFDEQYF. As DNA, the CDR3 is TGCGCCAGCAGCAAGGATTTTGACGAGCAGTACTTC.

About this clone: This sample also contains other DNA sequences that code for the same CDR3. The chain has TRBV27 and TRBJ1-2; D unresolved. CDR1 is MNHEY, CDR2 SMNVEV, per germline (reference sequence). The CDR3 loop spans 13 amino acids. V lost 2 bases and J lost 4, with 8 bases in between. The CDR3 DNA sequence: TGTGCCAGCAGTTTAAGGGAGGGCTATGGCTACACCTTC. As protein: CASSLREGYGYTF.

With respect to this clone: Other DNA sequences from this sample encode an identical CDR3 as well. This chain connects TRBV2 to TRBJ2-7; no definite D call. Germline CDR1 and CDR2: SNHLY and FYNNEI. The V gene lost 6 bases and the J gene lost 3 bases, with 6 bases spanning the gap. There are 11 residues in the CDR3. The CDR3: CASSGYYEQYF. CDR3 DNA sequence: TGTGCCAGCAGCGGATACTACGAGCAGTACTTC.

The V and J genes are TRBV4-2 and TRBJ2-1; 8 bases align to TRBD1. This CDR3 is built from 17 residues. V lost 4 bases, J lost 7 bases, and 15 bases stayed unmatched. The germline gives CDR1 LGHNA, CDR2 YNFKEQ. The CDR3 is CASSPQGAGSKLNEQFF. For the CDR3, the DNA is TGTGCCAGCAGCCCGCAGGGGGCTGGGTCCAAACTGAATGAGCAGTTCTTC.